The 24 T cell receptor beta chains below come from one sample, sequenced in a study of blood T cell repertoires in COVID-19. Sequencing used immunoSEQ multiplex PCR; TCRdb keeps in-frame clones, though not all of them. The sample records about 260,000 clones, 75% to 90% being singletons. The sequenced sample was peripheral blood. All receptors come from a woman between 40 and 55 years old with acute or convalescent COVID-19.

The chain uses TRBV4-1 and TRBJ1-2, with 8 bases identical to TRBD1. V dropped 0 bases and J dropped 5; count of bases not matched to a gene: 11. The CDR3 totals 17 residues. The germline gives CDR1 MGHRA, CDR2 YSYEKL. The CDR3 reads CASSQDVRGPLAYGYTF. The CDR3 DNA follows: TGCGCCAGCAGCCAAGACGTCAGGGGGCCGCTTGCTTATGGCTACACCTTC.

In nucleotides, the CDR3 is TGTGCCAGTAGTACCTCCCATTTTCAGGGGGTTGGAGATACGCAGTATTTT. Its translation: CASSTSHFQGVGDTQYF. The chain couples TRBV19 to TRBJ2-3, with 7 bases aligning to TRBD1. After removal of 4 bases from V and 5 bases from J, the junction contained 15 bases not matched to a gene. Germline assignment: CDR1 LNHDA and CDR2 SQIVND (reference sequence). The CDR3 runs 17 residues.

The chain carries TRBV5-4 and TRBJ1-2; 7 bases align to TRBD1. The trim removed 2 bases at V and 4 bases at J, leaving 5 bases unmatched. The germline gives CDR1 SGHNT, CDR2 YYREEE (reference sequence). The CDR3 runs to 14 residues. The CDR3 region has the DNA TGTGCCAGCAGCTTTACAGGGGTGGGCTATGGCTACACCTTC. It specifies CASSFTGVGYGYTF.

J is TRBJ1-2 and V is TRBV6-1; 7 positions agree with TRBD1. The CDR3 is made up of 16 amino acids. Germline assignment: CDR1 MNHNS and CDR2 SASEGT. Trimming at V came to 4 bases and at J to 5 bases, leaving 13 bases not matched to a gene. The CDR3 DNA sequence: TGTGCCAGCAGTGGCGGGACAGACCCGTTGAAGTATGGCTACACCTTC. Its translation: CASSGGTDPLKYGYTF.

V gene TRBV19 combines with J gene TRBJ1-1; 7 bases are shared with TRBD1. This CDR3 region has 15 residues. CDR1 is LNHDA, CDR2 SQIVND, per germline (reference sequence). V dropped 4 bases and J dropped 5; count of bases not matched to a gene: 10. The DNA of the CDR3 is TGTGCCAGTAGTAACGACAGGGAAGGGGAAACTGAAGCTTTCTTT. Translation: CASSNDREGETEAFF. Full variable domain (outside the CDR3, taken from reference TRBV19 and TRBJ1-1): DGGITQSPKYLFRKEGQNVTLSCEQNLNHDAMYWYRQDPGQGLRLIYYSQIVNDFQKGDIAEGYSVSREKKESFPLTVTSAQKNPTAFYLCASSNDREGETEAFFGQGTRLTVV.

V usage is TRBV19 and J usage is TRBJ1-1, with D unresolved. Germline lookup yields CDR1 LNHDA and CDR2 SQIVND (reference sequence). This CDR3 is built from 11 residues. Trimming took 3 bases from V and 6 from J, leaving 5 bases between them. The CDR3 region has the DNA TGTGCCAGTAGTATTCGAGCTGAAGCTTTCTTT. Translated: CASSIRAEAFF.

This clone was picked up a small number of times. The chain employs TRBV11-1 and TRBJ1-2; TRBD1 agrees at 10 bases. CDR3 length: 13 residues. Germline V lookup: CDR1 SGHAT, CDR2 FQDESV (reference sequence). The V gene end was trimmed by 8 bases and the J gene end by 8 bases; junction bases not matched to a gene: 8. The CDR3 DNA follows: TGTGCCAGCGGACCACGGACAGGGGGAGGCTACACCTTC. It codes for CASGPRTGGGYTF.

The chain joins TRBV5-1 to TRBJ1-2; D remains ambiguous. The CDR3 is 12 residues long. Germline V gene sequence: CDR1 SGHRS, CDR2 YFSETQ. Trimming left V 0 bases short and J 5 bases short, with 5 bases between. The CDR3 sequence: CASSLGRYGYTF. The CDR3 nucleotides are TGCGCCAGCAGCTTGGGGCGGTATGGCTACACCTTC.

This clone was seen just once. CDR3 bases: TGTGCCAGCAGCTTAGTTTCTAGTCTGCAAGTCACGCAGTATTTT. This translates into CASSLVSSLQVTQYF. The genes are TRBV7-8 and TRBJ2-3, with D hard to call. V lost 1 base, J lost 9 bases, and 17 bases lay in between. The V gene's germline CDR1 is SGHVS and CDR2 FQNEAQ. CDR3 length equals 15 residues.

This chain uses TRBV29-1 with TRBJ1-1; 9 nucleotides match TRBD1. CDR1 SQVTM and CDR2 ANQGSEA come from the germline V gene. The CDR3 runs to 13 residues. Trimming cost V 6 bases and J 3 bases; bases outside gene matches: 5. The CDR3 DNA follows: TGCAGCGTGGGACAGGGAAGAGACACTGAAGCTTTCTTT. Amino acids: CSVGQGRDTEAFF.

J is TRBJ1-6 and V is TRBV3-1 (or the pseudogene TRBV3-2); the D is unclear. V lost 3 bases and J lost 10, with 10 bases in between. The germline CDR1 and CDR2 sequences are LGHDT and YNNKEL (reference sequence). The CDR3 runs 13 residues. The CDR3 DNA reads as TGTGCCAGCAGCCACGGGAGTAGATCACCCCTCCACTTT. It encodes CASSHGSRSPLHF.

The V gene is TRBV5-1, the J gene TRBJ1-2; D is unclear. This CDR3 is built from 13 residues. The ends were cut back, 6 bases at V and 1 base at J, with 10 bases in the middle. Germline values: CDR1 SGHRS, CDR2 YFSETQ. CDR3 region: CASNDGVNYGYTF. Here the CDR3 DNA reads TGCGCCAGCAATGACGGGGTTAACTATGGCTACACCTTC. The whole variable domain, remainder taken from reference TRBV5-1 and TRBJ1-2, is KAGVTQTPRYLIKTRGQQVTLSCSPISGHRSVSWYQQTPGQGLQFLFEYFSETQRNKGNFPGRFSGRQFSNSRSEMNVSTLELGDSALYLCASNDGVNYGYTFGSGTRLTVV.

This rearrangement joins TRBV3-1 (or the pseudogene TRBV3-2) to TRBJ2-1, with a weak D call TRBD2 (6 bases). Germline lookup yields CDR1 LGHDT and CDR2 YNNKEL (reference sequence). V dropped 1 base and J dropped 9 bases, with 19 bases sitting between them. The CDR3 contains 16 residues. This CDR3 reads CASSQVPGLLSGEQFF. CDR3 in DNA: TGTGCCAGCAGCCAAGTTCCGGGACTCCTTAGCGGTGAGCAGTTCTTC.

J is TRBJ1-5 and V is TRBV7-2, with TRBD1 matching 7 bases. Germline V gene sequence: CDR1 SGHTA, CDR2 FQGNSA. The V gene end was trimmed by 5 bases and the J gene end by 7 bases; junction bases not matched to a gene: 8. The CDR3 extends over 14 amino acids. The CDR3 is CASSQDRKLQPQHF. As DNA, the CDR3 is TGTGCCAGCAGCCAGGACAGGAAGTTGCAGCCCCAGCATTTT.

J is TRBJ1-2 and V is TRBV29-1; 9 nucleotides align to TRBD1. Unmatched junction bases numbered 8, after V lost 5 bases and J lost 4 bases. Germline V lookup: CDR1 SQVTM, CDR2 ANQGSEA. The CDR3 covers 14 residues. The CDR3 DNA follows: TGCAGCGTTTCGGGACAGGGACCGAGCTATGGCTACACCTTC. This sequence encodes CSVSGQGPSYGYTF.

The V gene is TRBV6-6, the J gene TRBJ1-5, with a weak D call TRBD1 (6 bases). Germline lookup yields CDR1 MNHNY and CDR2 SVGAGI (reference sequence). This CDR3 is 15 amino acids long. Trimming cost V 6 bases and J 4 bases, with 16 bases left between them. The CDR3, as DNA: TGTGCCAGCAGCCCCACCCTTACAGGGAATCAGCCCCAGCATTTT. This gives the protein CASSPTLTGNQPQHF.

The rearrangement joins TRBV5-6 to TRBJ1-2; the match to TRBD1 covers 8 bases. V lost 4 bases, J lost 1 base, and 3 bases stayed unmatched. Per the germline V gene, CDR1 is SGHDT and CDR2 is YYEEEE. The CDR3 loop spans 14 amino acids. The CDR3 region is CASSADRGNYGYTF. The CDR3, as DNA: TGTGCCAGCAGCGCCGACAGGGGTAACTATGGCTACACCTTC.

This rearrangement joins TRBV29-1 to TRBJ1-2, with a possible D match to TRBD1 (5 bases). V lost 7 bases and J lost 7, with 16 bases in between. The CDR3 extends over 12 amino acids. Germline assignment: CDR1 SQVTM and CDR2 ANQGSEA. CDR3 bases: TGCAGCGCAGACAGCCCAAGCTCTGGCTACACCTTC. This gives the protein CSADSPSSGYTF.

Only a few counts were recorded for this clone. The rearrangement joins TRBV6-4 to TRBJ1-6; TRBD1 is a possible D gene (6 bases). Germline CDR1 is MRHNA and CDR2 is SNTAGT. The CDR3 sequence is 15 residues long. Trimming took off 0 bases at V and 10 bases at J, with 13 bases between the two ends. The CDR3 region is CASSDSMTGGSPLHF. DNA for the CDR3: TGTGCCAGCAGTGACTCGATGACAGGCGGCTCACCCCTCCACTTT.

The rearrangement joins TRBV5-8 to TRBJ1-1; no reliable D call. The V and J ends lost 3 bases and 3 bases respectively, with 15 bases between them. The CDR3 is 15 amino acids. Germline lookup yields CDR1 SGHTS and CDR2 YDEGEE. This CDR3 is CASSWRRESDTEAFF. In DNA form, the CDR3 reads TGTGCCAGCAGCTGGAGGAGGGAATCGGACACTGAAGCTTTCTTT.

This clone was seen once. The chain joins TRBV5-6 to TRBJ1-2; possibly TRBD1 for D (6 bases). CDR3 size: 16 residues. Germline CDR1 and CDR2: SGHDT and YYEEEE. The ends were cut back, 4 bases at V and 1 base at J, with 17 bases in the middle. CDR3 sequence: CASSDPRTALNYGYTF. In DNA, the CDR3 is TGTGCCAGCAGCGATCCCAGGACAGCACTTAACTATGGCTACACCTTC.

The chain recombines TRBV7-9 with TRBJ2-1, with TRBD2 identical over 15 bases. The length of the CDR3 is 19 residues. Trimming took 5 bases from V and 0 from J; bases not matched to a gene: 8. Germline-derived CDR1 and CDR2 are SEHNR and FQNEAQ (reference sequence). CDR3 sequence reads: CASSPRTSGGASSYNEQFF. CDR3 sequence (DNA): TGTGCCAGCAGCCCCAGGACTAGCGGGGGGGCTAGCTCCTACAATGAGCAGTTCTTC.

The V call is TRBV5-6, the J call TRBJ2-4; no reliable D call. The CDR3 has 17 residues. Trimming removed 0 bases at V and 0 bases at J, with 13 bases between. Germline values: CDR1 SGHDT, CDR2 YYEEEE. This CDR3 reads CASSLAGSTLAKNIQYF. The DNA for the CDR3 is TGTGCCAGCAGCTTGGCAGGCTCCACCTTAGCCAAAAACATTCAGTACTTC. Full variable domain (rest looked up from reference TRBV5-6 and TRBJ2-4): DAGVTQSPTHLIKTRGQQVTLRCSPKSGHDTVSWYQQALGQGPQFIFQYYEEEERQRGNFPDRFSGHQFPNYSSELNVNALLLGDSALYLCASSLAGSTLAKNIQYFGAGTRLSVL.

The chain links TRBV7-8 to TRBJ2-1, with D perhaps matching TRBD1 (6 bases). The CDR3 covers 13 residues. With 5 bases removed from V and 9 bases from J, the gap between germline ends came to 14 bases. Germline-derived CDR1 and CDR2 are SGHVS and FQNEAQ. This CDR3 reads CASSRDRSSEQFF. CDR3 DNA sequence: TGTGCCAGCAGCCGCGACAGGAGTAGTGAGCAGTTCTTC.